This T cell receptor beta chain derives from a study of radiotherapy plus CTLA-4 blockade in lung cancer. Study background: Objective responses were seen in 18% of patients, disease control in over 25%. Study conclusions and caveats: An expansion of tumor-derived TCR clones occurred in blood after radiotherapy plus ipilimumab.

V lost 6 bases to trimming and J lost 4 bases; unmatched junction nucleotides: 19. In germline, CDR1 is SGHRS, CDR2 YFSETQ. CDR3 length: 18 amino acids. Details on this clone: Its antigen is currently unknown.

This table comes from immunoSEQ multiplex PCR, and its TCRdb copy is limited to in-frame clones, with some not included. The table includes over 85,000 clones, 65% to 85% detected once. The rearrangement uses TRBV5-1 and TRBJ2-1; 7 nucleotides match TRBD2. The receptor was isolated from a human donor with non-small cell lung cancer who had a partial response to radiotherapy plus ipilimumab. Some clones in this sample may be carry-over from other donors' samples. Source: peripheral blood, taken from a patient treated with radiotherapy plus ipilimumab. The CDR3 DNA follows: TGCGCCAGCAAGCCCAATAGCCGCCGGACCGGGGGGTACAATGAGCAGTTCTTC. Protein: CASKPNSRRTGGYNEQFF.